This TCR beta chain came from a study of blood T cells in healthy people across ages. The second PCR ran about 6 to 12 cycles with a sample-barcoded 5' primer and J-beta primers. Each CDR3 protein gets one entry after TCRdb re-called the 5' RACE reads with MiXCR. The sample contains about 2 million distinct CDR3 sequences, about 50% of which appear only once. Study-wide results and limits: Unsorted PBMC input precluded a conclusive naive versus antigen-experienced comparison.

Donors each provided 9.5 to 10 milliliters of peripheral blood. Every sample had a minimum of 6 million PBMCs isolated. The amount of total RNA extracted per sample was at least 5.5 micrograms. In the case of this clonotype: The antigen is unknown.

This TCR was sampled from a woman aged 40-49 years in good health. The sample taken for sequencing was blood.

The DNA for the CDR3 is TGCGCCAGCAGCCCGAACACCTTGACTAACTATGGCTACACCTTC. Translating gives CASSPNTLTNYGYTF. The V call is TRBV5-1, the J call TRBJ1-2; no reliable D call. Trimming shortened V by 4 bases and J by 0 bases, and 13 bases separated the two germline ends. The CDR3 totals 15 residues. CDR1 and CDR2 from the germline V gene are SGHRS and YFSETQ.